This T cell receptor (beta chain) emerged from a study of T cell changes during pregnancy in multiple sclerosis. Looked up from germline, CDR1 is PRHDT and CDR2 is FYEKMQ (reference sequence). The CDR3 extends over 17 amino acids. Deletions cut 5 bases from V and 0 bases from J, with 17 bases between. The table came from immunoSEQ multiplex PCR; TCRdb's copy has only in-frame clones and leaves some out. The data contain roughly 61,000 clones, 93% of them singletons. This chain connects TRBV13 to TRBJ1-3; D not certain. This sequence was found in a female donor with multiple sclerosis, enrolled in a pregnancy study. The input for sequencing was peripheral blood, taken after pregnancy. The CDR3 bases are TGTGCCAGCAGCCAAATTGGGCGGACTTACTCTGGAAACACCATATATTTT. Protein product: CASSQIGRTYSGNTIYF.